This T cell receptor beta chain came from a study of response to subunit inactivated influenza vaccine. TCRdb recomputed calls from the RT-PCR reads with MiXCR, one row per CDR3 protein. This sample has approximately 480,000 distinct CDR3 sequences, with 10% to 11% found just once. The source material was PBMCs from blood, sampled roughly 48 days after vaccination. The TCR was taken from a man aged 50 or older who received an inactivated influenza vaccine.

CDR3 amino acids: CASSLTRTSYIGTQYF. CDR3 nucleotide sequence: TGTGCCAGCAGCCTAACAAGGACTAGCTATATTGGTACGCAGTATTTT. The rearrangement links TRBV11-2 to TRBJ2-3, with 8 nucleotides matching TRBD2. Germline V lookup: CDR1 SGHAT, CDR2 FQNNGV. The CDR3 has 16 residues. The junction had 15 bases not matched to a gene; V was cut back by 5 bases and J by 8 bases.